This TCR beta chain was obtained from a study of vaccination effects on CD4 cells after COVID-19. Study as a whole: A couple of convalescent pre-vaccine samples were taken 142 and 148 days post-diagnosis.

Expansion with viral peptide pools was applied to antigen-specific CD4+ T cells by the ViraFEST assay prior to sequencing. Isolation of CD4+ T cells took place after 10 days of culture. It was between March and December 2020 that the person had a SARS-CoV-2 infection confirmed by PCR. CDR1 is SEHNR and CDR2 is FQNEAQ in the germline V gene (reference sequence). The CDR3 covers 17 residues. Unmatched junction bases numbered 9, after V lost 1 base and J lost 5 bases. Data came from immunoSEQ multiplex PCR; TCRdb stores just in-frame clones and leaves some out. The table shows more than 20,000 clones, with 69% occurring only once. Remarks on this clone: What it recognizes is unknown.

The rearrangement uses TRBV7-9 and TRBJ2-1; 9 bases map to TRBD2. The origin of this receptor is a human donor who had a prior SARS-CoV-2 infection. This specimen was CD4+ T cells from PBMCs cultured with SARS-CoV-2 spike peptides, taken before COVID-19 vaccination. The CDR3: CASSLGWREGRNNEQFF. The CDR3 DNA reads TGTGCCAGCAGCTTAGGTTGGCGGGAGGGCCGGAACAATGAGCAGTTCTTC.